The next 4 T cell receptor beta chains were all read from a single sample in a study of CD8 T cells in Susac syndrome. RNA amounts of 0.5 to 1 ug underwent reverse transcription with random hexamers. TCRdb analysed the immunoSEQ multiplex PCR reads with MiXCR anew, one entry per CDR3 protein. Here the sample spans 150,000 to 200,000 distinct CDR3 sequences, around 94% being singletons. The sequenced sample consisted of CD4+ T cells from PBMCs. The receptors originated from a human donor in good health.

This chain uses TRBV29-1 with TRBJ2-7, with D uncertain. V was shortened by 3 bases and J by 6 bases, with 21 bases between the two germline ends. CDR3 length: 15 residues. Germline V lookup: CDR1 SQVTM, CDR2 ANQGSEA. DNA for the CDR3: TGCAGCGTTGAGGTGAATCCAACGTCACCTGGCGAGCAGTACTTC. This codes for CSVEVNPTSPGEQYF.

The V gene is TRBV7-2, the J gene TRBJ1-1; the D gene is possibly TRBD1 (5 bases). The length of the CDR3 is 14 residues. CDR1 SGHTA and CDR2 FQGNSA come from the germline V gene. Trimming removed 1 base at V and 1 base at J, with 7 bases between. This CDR3 is CASSLGQTNTEAFF. CDR3 bases: TGTGCCAGCAGCTTAGGACAGACGAACACTGAAGCTTTCTTT.

J is TRBJ1-5 and V is TRBV20-1; the match to TRBD1 covers 11 bases. Trimming cost V 1 base and J 6 bases; bases outside gene matches: 2. Germline CDR1 reads DFQATT; CDR2 reads SNEGSKA (reference sequence). The CDR3 is 14 amino acids. In DNA, the CDR3 is TGCAGTGCTAGAGGGACAGGGGGCCGTCAGCCCCAGCATTTT. This sequence encodes CSARGTGGRQPQHF.

The gene calls are TRBV4-3 and TRBJ2-5; TRBD1 might be the D (6 bases). With 0 bases removed from V and 4 bases from J, the gap between germline ends came to 9 bases. The CDR3 extends over 14 amino acids. Germline values: CDR1 LGHNA, CDR2 YSLEER. Written as DNA, the CDR3 is TGCGCCAGCAGCCAAGAGCTCAGGGGAGAGACCCAGTACTTC. Translating gives CASSQELRGETQYF.